The source of this T cell receptor beta chain is a study of T-cell memory formation after mild COVID-19. TCRdb itself ran the 5' RACE reads through MiXCR, one entry per CDR3 protein. The data hold approximately 50,000 distinct CDR3 sequences, with around 9.7% observed a single time. The CDR3 is made up of 16 amino acids. V dropped 4 bases and J dropped 4; count of bases not matched to a gene: 6. Germline CDR1 is KGHDR and CDR2 is SFDVKD. In its sample, this clonotype was seen many times. Its antigen is as yet unknown. Study-level results: CM and EM subsets held most contracting CD4+ clones; EMRA held CD8+ ones.

J is TRBJ2-1 and V is TRBV24-1; 10 bases align to TRBD2. The source is an adult woman who had mild COVID-19 (a few samples of this study predate the infection). Cell type and time point are not known. Sequences were obtained from PBMCs or a T cell subset sorted from them (not recorded which). As DNA, the CDR3 is TGTGCCACCAGTGACCCTAGCGGGAGATCTTACAATGAGCAGTTCTTC. This gives the protein CATSDPSGRSYNEQFF.